The entry that follows covers one TCR beta chain sequence. Authors' data handling: It was from reference gene primer amplification that nucleated cell counts were estimated. TCRdb's copy holds only in-frame clones and misses some; the assay was immunoSEQ multiplex PCR. V and J calls and clone size are given by that table; D and trimming were obtained from the DNA. The sample has some 150,000 clones; around 90% are singletons. This entry belongs to a study of blood T cell repertoires in COVID-19. Turning to the study itself: The samples span acute and convalescent COVID-19 from the United States, Italy and Spain. Sources were T cells, B-cell-depleted T cells, or PBMCs; the material itself was cDNA or gDNA.

With V trimmed by 1 base and J by 1 base, 2 bases remained unmatched. Germline V gene lookup returns CDR1 SGHTA and CDR2 FQGNSA. There are 16 residues in the CDR3. The sequence was collected from a human donor in a cohort sampled during active COVID-19. Sequencing input: peripheral blood. V usage is TRBV7-2 and J usage is TRBJ2-2, with 8 bases that match TRBD2. DNA of the CDR3: TGTGCCAGCAGCTTAGACGCGGGAGGGAACACCGGGGAGCTGTTTTTT. Encoded protein: CASSLDAGGNTGELFF.